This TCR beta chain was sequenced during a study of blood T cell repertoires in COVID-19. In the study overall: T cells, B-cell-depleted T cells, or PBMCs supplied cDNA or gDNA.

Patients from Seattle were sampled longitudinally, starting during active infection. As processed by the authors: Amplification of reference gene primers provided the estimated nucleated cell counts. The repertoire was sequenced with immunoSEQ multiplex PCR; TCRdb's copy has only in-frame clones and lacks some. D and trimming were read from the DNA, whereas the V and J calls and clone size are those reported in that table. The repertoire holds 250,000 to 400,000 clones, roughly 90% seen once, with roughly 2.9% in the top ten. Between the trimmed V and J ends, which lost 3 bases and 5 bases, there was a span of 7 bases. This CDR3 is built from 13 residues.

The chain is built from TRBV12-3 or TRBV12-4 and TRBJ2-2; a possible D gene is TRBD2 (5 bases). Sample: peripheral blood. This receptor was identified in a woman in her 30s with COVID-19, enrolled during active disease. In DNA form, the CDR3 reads TGTGCCAGCAGTTTGGGCGGGACCGGGGAGCTGTTTTTT. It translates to CASSLGGTGELFF.